The clone carrying this T cell receptor beta chain was seen many times. Researchers took RNA transcripts and amplified the TCR beta CDR3 regions from them. A first-round RT-PCR of the TCR CDR3 used the HTBI primer set. MiXCR, applied by TCRdb to the multiplex PCR reads, yields one record per CDR3 protein. The sample contains 480,000 or so distinct CDR3 sequences, about an eighth of which appear only once. The data originate from a study of T cells in Graves' hyperthyroidism and ophthalmopathy. The CDR3 has 15 residues. With 3 bases removed from V and 1 base from J, the gap between germline ends came to 14 bases. Per the germline V gene, CDR1 is DFQATT and CDR2 is SNEGSKA (reference sequence).

Specimen: blood. The chain has TRBV20-1 and TRBJ2-3, with a tentative D call TRBD1 (6 bases). This receptor was identified in a woman younger than 35 with Graves' hyperthyroidism. The CDR3 is CSARLRGGRTDTQYF. The CDR3 DNA reads as TGCAGTGCTAGGCTTCGAGGGGGACGCACAGATACGCAGTATTTT.